These T cell receptor beta chains were read from a single sample in a study of radiation and T cells in renal cell carcinoma. TCRdb's table, derived via immunoSEQ multiplex PCR, lists solely in-frame clones and lacks some. The table shows 120,000 or so clones, with 88% occurring only once. Sequences were derived from blood, sampled from a patient whose treatment included radiotherapy and nephrectomy. The receptors here all came from a woman between 65 and 79 years old with renal cell carcinoma. Both conserved end residues are part of each CDR3. Fields, in order: V gene, J gene, D gene, clone size, CDR3 DNA, CDR3 protein. D genes are given only for firm matches. Size values are once, few and many counts, or a class for expanded clones, and some rows have none.

TRBV5-1	TRBJ2-7	.	.	TGCGCCAGCAGCTCGGGACACGCCACCCCTTACGAGCAGTACTTC	CASSSGHATPYEQYF
TRBV4-2	TRBJ2-1	.	few	TGTGCCAGCAGCCCCTCGGGACTCCACAATGAGCAGTTCTTC	CASSPSGLHNEQFF
TRBV9	TRBJ1-5	.	few	TGTGCCAGCAGCCTCGACAGCAATAGCAATCAGCCCCAGCATTTT	CASSLDSNSNQPQHF
TRBV11-3	TRBJ2-1	TRBD2	few	TGTGCCAGCAGCTTAGGAGGTAGCGGGGGGTGGTACAATGAGCAGTTCTTC	CASSLGGSGGWYNEQFF
TRBV27	TRBJ2-5	TRBD2	.	TGTGCCAGCAGTTTATCAAGGAGCCTAGCGGGGGCCTTCCAAGAGACCCAGTACTTC	CASSLSRSLAGAFQETQYF
TRBV7-9	TRBJ2-2	TRBD2	.	TGTGCCAGCAGATTAGCGGGGACCGGGGAGCTGTTTTTT	CASRLAGTGELFF
TRBV7-6	TRBJ2-3	.	.	TGTGCCAGCAGCTTAAATAGGGGTGCAGATACGCAGTATTTT	CASSLNRGADTQYF
TRBV2	TRBJ2-1	TRBD2	few	TGTGCCAGCAACAGACTAGCAAATTACAATGAGCAGTTCTTC	CASNRLANYNEQFF
TRBV30	TRBJ1-1	TRBD1	.	TGTGCCTGGAGACAGGGGGGGACTGAAGCTTTCTTT	CAWRQGGTEAFF
TRBV28	TRBJ1-2	TRBD1	.	TGTGCCAGCACCCCAAGGAGACAGGGGACTTATGGCTACACCTTC	CASTPRRQGTYGYTF
TRBV6-4	TRBJ1-2	.	.	TGTGCCAGCAGGAACAGGGAAGGGGGCTACACCTTC	CASRNREGGYTF
TRBV27	TRBJ1-5	.	.	TGTGCCAGCAGAGGGTCTTCACCCCATCAGCCCCAGCATTTT	CASRGSSPHQPQHF
TRBV7-8	TRBJ2-1	.	.	TGTGCCAGCAGTTCGGGACTCAGCTCCTACAATGAGCAGTTCTTC	CASSSGLSSYNEQFF
TRBV7-9	TRBJ2-3	TRBD2	.	TGTGCCAGCCGGGGACTAGCCGACACAGATACGCAGTATTTT	CASRGLADTDTQYF
TRBV5-4	TRBJ2-3	.	.	TGTGCCAGCAGCTCGCGAGGGCCCGGCAGTACGCAGTATTTT	CASSSRGPGSTQYF
TRBV10-3	TRBJ2-3	TRBD2	.	TGTGCCATCAGTGAGTCCGGGACTAGCTCATGGTATTTT	CAISESGTSSWYF
TRBV27	TRBJ1-1	.	.	TGTGCCAGCAGTTTATGGGGGAACACTGAAGCTTTCTTT	CASSLWGNTEAFF
TRBV5-1	TRBJ2-1	TRBD1	.	TGCGCCAGCAGCGCCGGACAGGGTATGAATGAGCAGTTCTTC	CASSAGQGMNEQFF
TRBV19	TRBJ2-2	TRBD1	.	TGTGCCACCCGTCCGGGACAGGGGAACACCGGGGAGCTGTTTTTT	CATRPGQGNTGELFF
TRBV6-5	TRBJ2-3	TRBD2	.	TGTGCCAGCAGTTACTTAGCGGGGGCCACAGATACGCAGTATTTT	CASSYLAGATDTQYF
TRBV10-1	TRBJ1-5	TRBD1	.	TGCGCCAGCAGTGAGTCGGGACAGGGCCCGATCAATCAGCCCCAGCATTTT	CASSESGQGPINQPQHF
TRBV27	TRBJ2-7	TRBD1	.	TGTGCCACCCGTCGGGGACAGGGGGCTTCCTACGAGCAGTACTTC	CATRRGQGASYEQYF
TRBV9	TRBJ2-3	.	.	TGTGCCAGCAGCCCTCATAGGGGAATTTCAGATACGCAGTATTTT	CASSPHRGISDTQYF
TRBV4-2	TRBJ2-7	TRBD1	.	TGTGCCAGCAGCCAAAACCGGGACAGGGGGCTTTACGAGCAGTACTTC	CASSQNRDRGLYEQYF
TRBV7-2	TRBJ1-1	.	.	TGTGCCAGCAGCTTAGGAGGGACGGCGGCTGAAGCTTTCTTT	CASSLGGTAAEAFF
TRBV11-3	TRBJ2-2	.	.	TGTGCCAGCAGCCTTCGGGTCGCTAACACCGGGGAGCTGTTTTTT	CASSLRVANTGELFF
TRBV7-9	TRBJ1-2	.	.	TGTGCCAGCAGCTACCCTAACAGCTATGGCTACACCTTC	CASSYPNSYGYTF
TRBV11-2	TRBJ2-7	TRBD2	.	TGTGCCAGCAGCCCTTCTAGCGGGGGAGTCTACGAGCAGTACTTC	CASSPSSGGVYEQYF
TRBV7-6	TRBJ2-7	.	.	TGTGCCAGCAGCTTAGCGGGGGGTACAGGGACCTACGAGCAGTACTTC	CASSLAGGTGTYEQYF